The source of this TCR beta chain is a study of cytomegalovirus exposure and HLA in healthy donors. With 60 Vbeta and 13 Jbeta primers, the PCR was carried out. Libraries were prepared by immunoSEQ multiplex PCR; TCRdb keeps only in-frame clonotypes and omits some of them. This table has some 170,000 clones, about 80% appearing once. V shed 1 base and J 0 bases; nucleotides not matched to a gene: 15. The CDR3 contains 20 residues. Germline V gene lookup returns CDR1 LGHNA and CDR2 YSLEER. Broader study findings: Prediction of most subjects' HLA-A and HLA-B alleles by TCR beta sequences was reportedly accurate. Despite most TCR sequences being rare, some public TCRs occurred in many donors.

On this clone itself: The antigen is not known.

The sample comprised PBMCs. The TCR was taken from a young woman in good health and CMV-seronegative. The V call is TRBV4-3, the J call TRBJ2-7, with 10 nucleotides matching TRBD1. The CDR3: CASSQGPETGGLGSSYEQYF. CDR3 DNA: TGCGCCAGCAGCCAAGGTCCCGAGACAGGGGGCTTGGGGAGCTCCTACGAGCAGTACTTC.